A single T cell receptor beta chain is shown here with its context. This record comes from a study of blood T cell repertoires in COVID-19. On the study more broadly: Both acute and convalescent COVID-19 samples were obtained from the United States, Italy and Spain. PBMCs, B-cell-depleted T cells, or T cells were the source of the cDNA or gDNA that made up the material.

Germline assignment: CDR1 MRHNA and CDR2 SNTAGT. V was pared by 4 bases and J by 1 base, with 10 bases between. The CDR3 totals 14 residues. As originally analysed: Nucleated cell number was recorded as an estimate derived from reference gene primer amplification. Sequencing was performed with immunoSEQ multiplex PCR; in TCRdb, only in-frame clones are kept and a portion is missing. The DNA gave D and trimming, while V, J and clone size come from that table. The profile shows 150,000 to 200,000 clones, 80% to 90% of them singletons. The sequenced sample was peripheral blood. V usage is TRBV6-4 and J usage is TRBJ2-5; possible D gene TRBD1, 6 bases. The TCR sequence derives from a man aged 45-60 years with active or convalescent COVID-19. The CDR3 region is CASSVGTLQETQYF. The CDR3 region has the DNA TGTGCCAGCAGTGTAGGGACACTCCAAGAGACCCAGTACTTC.